A single sample is the source of the 9 T cell receptor beta chains below, sequenced in a study of T cells in women clearing cervical HPV infection. Generated by immunoSEQ multiplex PCR, the TCRdb table keeps only in-frame clones and is missing some. The ten top clones account for 7% to 9.5%, within a sample of approximately 41,000 clones. The sequencing input was blood buffy coat. Receptors were obtained from a woman between 18 and 69 years old with a cervical HPV16 infection that either progressed to CIN3+ or cleared (not recorded which).

About this clone: The read stops 3 residues short of the end of the CDR3; the missing end is completed from the germline J gene. V is TRBV2 and J is TRBJ2-1; D is possibly TRBD2 (5 bases). Germline V gene lookup returns CDR1 SNHLY and CDR2 FYNNEI. The CDR3 consists of 14 residues. Trimming removed 2 bases at V and 7 bases at J, with 12 bases between. The CDR3 sequence: CASSELGGLNEQFF. CDR3 DNA, as far as it was read: TGTGCCAGCAGTGAACTGGGCGGGCTTAATGAG.

Worth noting for this clone: From the germline J gene comes the end of the CDR3, since the read stops 3 residues before it. The V gene is TRBV5-1, the J gene TRBJ2-7, with D hard to call. Trimming cost V 2 bases and J 4 bases, with 10 bases left between them. Germline V gene lookup returns CDR1 SGHRS and CDR2 YFSETQ. The CDR3 extends over 13 amino acids. The CDR3 DNA, read in part, is TGCGCCAGCAGCTTCGACTTCTTTTACGAG. This codes for CASSFDFFYE. The whole CDR3 sequence reads CASSFDFFYEQYF.

Concerning this clone itself: With the read ending 3 residues before the CDR3 end, the germline J gene is used to fill in that end. The chain is built from TRBV5-1 and TRBJ1-5; tentative D call: TRBD1 (6 bases). V shed 0 bases and J shed 5 bases, with 12 bases lying between them. CDR1 SGHRS and CDR2 YFSETQ come from the germline V gene. This CDR3 spans 15 amino acids. CDR3 in amino acids: CASSLEGQYDQPQHF. CDR3 bases read: TGCGCCAGCAGCTTGGAAGGACAGTATGATCAGCCC. Full variable domain (outside the CDR3, taken from reference TRBV5-1 and TRBJ1-5): KAGVTQTPRYLIKTRGQQVTLSCSPISGHRSVSWYQQTPGQGLQFLFEYFSETQRNKGNFPGRFSGRQFSNSRSEMNVSTLELGDSALYLCASSLEGQYDQPQHFGDGTRLSIL.

About this clone itself: The read comes to an end 3 residues before the CDR3 does, leaving the germline J gene to fill in the end. The rearrangement uses TRBV5-5 and TRBJ1-6; 7 nucleotides align to TRBD1. Unmatched junction bases numbered 8, after V lost 4 bases and J lost 7 bases. There are 15 residues in the CDR3. Germline V gene lookup returns CDR1 SGHKS and CDR2 YYEKEE (reference sequence). The CDR3 sequence is CASSARDRENSPLHF. The DNA read from the CDR3 is TGTGCCAGCAGCGCCAGAGACAGGGAGAATTCACCC.

This CDR3 reads CSVLDRGTKNIQYF. Incomplete CDR3 DNA: TGCAGCGTCTTGGACAGGGGGACCAAAAACATT. V is TRBV29-1 and J is TRBJ2-4; 10 nucleotides match TRBD1. Read sequence stops 3 residues before the CDR3 end, and the germline J gene provides the missing end. After removal of 6 bases from V and 2 bases from J, the junction contained 4 bases not matched to a gene. CDR1 is SQVTM and CDR2 is ANQGSEA in the germline V gene. This CDR3 region has 14 residues.

With regard to this clone: The read is 3 residues too short to cover the CDR3 end, so that end is filled in from the germline J gene. The chain couples TRBV13 to TRBJ2-7; 8 bases map to TRBD1. The germline CDR1 and CDR2 sequences are PRHDT and FYEKMQ (reference sequence). V lost 5 bases to trimming and J lost 1 base; unmatched junction nucleotides: 7. The CDR3 covers 15 residues. CDR3 DNA (partial): TGTGCCAGCAGCCGCACCGGGACAGGATCCTACGAG. It codes for CASSRTGTGSYE. The complete CDR3 sequence is CASSRTGTGSYEQYF.

Concerning this clone: With the read ending 3 residues before the CDR3 end, the germline J gene is used to fill in that end. V gene TRBV10-2 combines with J gene TRBJ2-7; TRBD2 might be the D (6 bases). The germline V gene encodes CDR1 WSHSY and CDR2 SAAADI. This CDR3 contains 11 residues. V was pared by 11 bases and J by 1 base, with 9 bases between. This CDR3 is CAAGLSYEQYF. The part of the CDR3 DNA that was read is TGCGCCGCGGGGCTGTCCTACGAG.

Comments on this clone: The CDR3 is cut off 3 residues early in the read; its end comes from the germline J gene. The chain links TRBV7-3 to TRBJ2-7, with 8 nucleotides matching TRBD2. Unmatched junction bases numbered 5, after V lost 5 bases and J lost 2 bases. This CDR3 has 14 amino acids. Germline V gene lookup returns CDR1 SGHTA and CDR2 FQGTGA. The CDR3: CASSPTGGAYEQYF. The part of the CDR3 DNA that was read is TGTGCCAGCAGCCCAACCGGGGGGGCCTACGAG.

Comment on this clone: The read finishes 3 residues shy of the CDR3 end, and the germline J gene is used to complete it. Other DNA sequences in this specimen translate into the identical CDR3. The chain couples TRBV29-1 to TRBJ2-7; TRBD2 might be the D (6 bases). This CDR3 spans 12 amino acids. Germline V CDR1 and CDR2: SQVTM, ANQGSEA. Between the trimmed V and J ends, which lost 4 bases and 0 bases, there was a span of 7 bases. CDR3 sequence reads: CSVGDFSYEQYF. Incomplete CDR3 DNA: TGCAGCGTTGGGGACTTCTCCTACGAG.